What follows are 30 T cell receptor beta chains derived from one specimen sequenced in a study of CD8+ T cells in alopecia areata. Reverse transcribed after extraction, RNA yielded cDNA as the sequencing template. Sequencing was performed with immunoSEQ multiplex PCR; in TCRdb, only in-frame clones are kept and a portion is missing. The sample has around 140,000 clones, roughly 64% seen once. The source was CD4+ T cells sorted from blood, collected at week 0. The receptors stem from a human donor with alopecia areata.

This clone was found a few times. The chain uses TRBV2 and TRBJ2-5; D possibly corresponds to TRBD2 (6 bases). CDR1 is SNHLY and CDR2 is FYNNEI in the germline V gene. There are 13 residues in the CDR3. V was shortened by 7 bases and J by 5 bases, with 14 bases between the two germline ends. CDR3 in DNA: TGTGCCAGCAAGGGGACTTCGGGGGAGACCCAGTACTTC. Encoded protein: CASKGTSGETQYF.

This clone was detected only a few times. CDR3 residues: CATSGGTGRDYGYTF. As DNA, the CDR3 is TGTGCCACGAGCGGCGGAACAGGGCGGGACTATGGCTACACCTTC. V usage is TRBV10-3 and J usage is TRBJ1-2; D may be TRBD1 (6 bases). Looked up from germline, CDR1 is ENHRY and CDR2 is SYGVKD. There are 15 residues in the CDR3. V dropped 10 bases and J dropped 3 bases, with 21 bases sitting between them.

The rearrangement joins TRBV30 to TRBJ2-3, with D possibly TRBD2 on 6 matching bases. The CDR3 is 15 residues long. Trimming shortened V by 3 bases and J by 3 bases, and 16 bases separated the two germline ends. CDR1 is GTSNPN and CDR2 is SVGIG in the germline V gene (reference sequence). The CDR3 coding sequence is TGTGCCTGGAGGGGCTGGCGGGGAATAACAGATACGCAGTATTTT. Its translation is CAWRGWRGITDTQYF. Filled out from reference TRBV30 and TRBJ2-3, the complete variable domain reads SQTIHQWPATLVQPVGSPLSLECTVEGTSNPNLYWYRQAAGRGLQLLFYSVGIGQISSEVPQNLSASRPQDRQFILSSKKLLLSDSGFYLCAWRGWRGITDTQYFGPGTRLTVL.

The J gene is TRBJ2-4, the V gene TRBV11-2, with D hard to call. The germline CDR1 and CDR2 sequences are SGHAT and FQNNGV. This CDR3 is 15 amino acids long. Between the trimmed V and J ends, which lost 2 bases and 3 bases, there was a span of 11 bases. CDR3 residues: CASSLWGLGKNIQYF. The CDR3 coding sequence is TGTGCCAGCAGCTTATGGGGTCTAGGCAAAAACATTCAGTACTTC.

The gene calls are TRBV30 and TRBJ1-5; no clear D. V gave up 0 bases and J gave up 3 bases, with 6 bases separating them. Germline assignment: CDR1 GTSNPN and CDR2 SVGIG (reference sequence). The CDR3 sequence is 13 residues long. The CDR3 region is CAWSVSSNQPQHF. The CDR3 DNA reads as TGTGCCTGGAGTGTATCCTCCAATCAGCCCCAGCATTTT.

This chain joins TRBV27 and TRBJ1-6; possible D gene TRBD1, 6 bases. Germline CDR1 and CDR2: MNHEY and SMNVEV (reference sequence). The CDR3 is 13 residues long. The V end lost 5 bases, the J end lost 14 bases, and 16 bases lay between the germline ends. In DNA, the CDR3 is TGTGCCAGCAGTCCGCCCGGGGGCTTGACCCTCCACTTT. It codes for CASSPPGGLTLHF.

This chain connects TRBV30 to TRBJ2-1; TRBD1 matches at 10 bases. The CDR3 is 14 residues long. The ends lost 0 bases at V and 9 bases at J; junction bases unmatched: 5. The germline CDR1 and CDR2 sequences are GTSNPN and SVGIG (reference sequence). Here the CDR3 reads CAWSVQDRGGEQFF. The CDR3 DNA sequence: TGTGCCTGGAGTGTACAGGACAGGGGGGGTGAGCAGTTCTTC.

This clone showed up just once. The V gene is TRBV10-3, the J gene TRBJ1-2, with no clear D. V dropped 11 bases and J dropped 4 bases, with 17 bases sitting between them. The germline V gene encodes CDR1 ENHRY and CDR2 SYGVKD. The CDR3 has 13 residues. This CDR3 is CASSTSESYGYTF. The CDR3 nucleotides read TGTGCCTCGTCGACCTCTGAAAGCTATGGCTACACCTTC.

The chain employs TRBV25-1 and TRBJ2-7; D may be TRBD1 or TRBD2 (5 bases each). Trimming pared 5 bases from V and 4 bases from J, leaving 12 bases between. In germline, CDR1 is MGHDK, CDR2 SYGVNS. The CDR3 extends over 13 amino acids. The CDR3 bases are TGTGCCAGCAGTTTCGAGGGGAAATACGAGCAGTACTTC. The encoded protein is CASSFEGKYEQYF.

V usage is TRBV5-1 and J usage is TRBJ1-4; 7 bases agree with TRBD1. The CDR3 contains 15 residues. The J segment lost 8 bases and the V segment lost 4 bases, leaving 11 bases of the junction unmatched. Germline V gene lookup returns CDR1 SGHRS and CDR2 YFSETQ. CDR3 nucleotide sequence: TGCGCCAGCAGCAGGGCGGGACAGAGGCACGAAAAACTGTTTTTT. This codes for CASSRAGQRHEKLFF.

The chain joins TRBV28 to TRBJ2-1, with TRBD1 identical over 10 bases. Germline V CDR1 and CDR2: MDHEN, SYDVKM. After removal of 8 bases from V and 6 bases from J, the junction contained 10 bases not matched to a gene. The CDR3 sequence is 15 residues long. CDR3: CASRKPGQGSNEQFF. CDR3 DNA sequence: TGTGCCAGCCGCAAACCGGGACAGGGGAGCAATGAGCAGTTCTTC.

V usage is TRBV29-1 and J usage is TRBJ1-1; the D is unclear. CDR3 length: 13 residues. V lost 4 bases and J lost 5, with 14 bases in between. The germline V gene encodes CDR1 SQVTM and CDR2 ANQGSEA. CDR3 sequence (DNA): TGCAGCGTTGGGATCACCTCGGGGACTGAAGCTTTCTTT. It codes for CSVGITSGTEAFF.

The gene calls are TRBV7-9 and TRBJ1-1; D is unclear. Germline-derived CDR1 and CDR2 are SEHNR and FQNEAQ (reference sequence). V shed 0 bases and J shed 1 base, with 6 bases lying between them. The CDR3 is made up of 14 amino acids. The CDR3 sequence: CASSLASGNTEAFF. In DNA form, the CDR3 reads TGTGCCAGCAGCTTAGCTTCGGGGAACACTGAAGCTTTCTTT.

This clone was seen only a few times. This sequence joins TRBV19 and TRBJ1-1; D not resolved. The germline V gene encodes CDR1 LNHDA and CDR2 SQIVND (reference sequence). V lost 1 base and J 8 bases, leaving 14 bases between the germline ends. This CDR3 spans 14 amino acids. The CDR3 is CASSIVVRRNEAFF. The DNA of the CDR3 is TGTGCCAGTAGTATAGTGGTACGGCGGAACGAAGCTTTCTTT. The full variable domain, its missing parts supplied by reference TRBV19 and TRBJ1-1, is DGGITQSPKYLFRKEGQNVTLSCEQNLNHDAMYWYRQDPGQGLRLIYYSQIVNDFQKGDIAEGYSVSREKKESFPLTVTSAQKNPTAFYLCASSIVVRRNEAFFGQGTRLTVV.

The chain is built from TRBV29-1 and TRBJ2-5; D may be TRBD1 (5 bases). Germline V gene sequence: CDR1 SQVTM, CDR2 ANQGSEA. This CDR3 has 13 residues. Between the trimmed V and J ends, which lost 6 bases and 5 bases, there was a span of 16 bases. In DNA form, the CDR3 reads TGCAGCGTCCTCGAGGCCGCAGGGGAGACCCAGTACTTC. Residues: CSVLEAAGETQYF.

The gene calls are TRBV30 and TRBJ1-2; a possible D gene is TRBD1 (5 bases). Per germline, CDR1 GTSNPN and CDR2 SVGIG (reference sequence). Trimming took 2 bases from V and 4 from J, leaving 8 bases between them. This CDR3 has 12 residues. The CDR3 spells CAWSQGGYGYTF. The CDR3 bases are TGTGCCTGGAGTCAGGGAGGCTATGGCTACACCTTC.

The rearrangement links TRBV5-1 to TRBJ2-2; the match to TRBD2 covers 8 bases. The germline gives CDR1 SGHRS, CDR2 YFSETQ. This CDR3 region has 15 residues. The J segment lost 2 bases and the V segment lost 4 bases, leaving 4 bases of the junction unmatched. The CDR3 region has the DNA TGCGCCAGCAGCCCCGGGACTAGAAACACCGGGGAGCTGTTTTTT. Translating gives CASSPGTRNTGELFF.

The CDR3 nucleotides read TGTGCCAGCAGCGGGGCACCGGACAGGGGCGGCTACACCTTC. As protein: CASSGAPDRGGYTF. The V gene is TRBV9, the J gene TRBJ1-2; 9 bases agree with TRBD1. Germline CDR1 reads SGDLS; CDR2 reads YYNGEE. J gave up 8 bases and V 3 bases, and 8 bases lay outside the gene matches. The CDR3 consists of 14 residues.

CDR3 sequence: CASRSGETQYF. CDR3 bases: TGTGCCAGCAGAAGCGGAGAGACCCAGTACTTC. The rearrangement links TRBV2 to TRBJ2-5, with a weak D call TRBD2 (5 bases). The CDR3 extends over 11 amino acids. Trimming shortened V by 6 bases and J by 4 bases, and 6 bases separated the two germline ends. Germline CDR1 and CDR2: SNHLY and FYNNEI.

Ten or more counts support this clone. This chain connects TRBV7-2 to TRBJ1-4, with 12 bases matching TRBD1. V was clipped by 5 bases and J by 2 bases; unmatched bases: 3. CDR3 length equals 16 residues. Germline V lookup: CDR1 SGHTA, CDR2 FQGNSA. The CDR3 nucleotides are TGTGCCAGCAGCGGGGGGACAGGGGGCACTAATGAAAAACTGTTTTTT. It specifies CASSGGTGGTNEKLFF.

The genes are TRBV30 and TRBJ1-3; D uncertain. Trimming pared 2 bases from V and 0 bases from J, leaving 11 bases between. The CDR3 is 15 residues long. The germline gives CDR1 GTSNPN, CDR2 SVGIG (reference sequence). The CDR3 sequence: CAWSRKPSSGNTIYF. CDR3 coding DNA: TGTGCCTGGAGTCGGAAGCCTAGCTCTGGAAACACCATATATTTT.

The chain combines TRBV27 with TRBJ1-5, with 10 bases lining up with TRBD1. Germline-derived CDR1 and CDR2 are MNHEY and SMNVEV (reference sequence). The ends lost 0 bases at V and 5 bases at J; junction bases unmatched: 1. The CDR3 is 15 amino acids. Here the CDR3 reads CASSLSGTGDQPQHF. CDR3 DNA sequence: TGTGCCAGCAGTTTATCCGGGACAGGGGATCAGCCCCAGCATTTT.

V is TRBV7-2 and J is TRBJ1-6; TRBD1 matches at 7 bases. V dropped 5 bases and J dropped 10; count of bases not matched to a gene: 14. The germline V gene encodes CDR1 SGHTA and CDR2 FQGNSA. The CDR3 is made up of 16 amino acids. CDR3 sequence: CASSLTGQASGSPLHF. As DNA, the CDR3 is TGTGCCAGCAGCCTTACCGGACAGGCCTCAGGGTCACCCCTCCACTTT.

The rearrangement joins TRBV7-2 to TRBJ2-3, with D unresolved. V was clipped by 10 bases and J by 6 bases, with 11 bases between them. This CDR3 has 11 amino acids. Germline V gene sequence: CDR1 SGHTA, CDR2 FQGNSA. In DNA form, the CDR3 reads TGTGCCACATCCCCTGGGGATACGCAGTATTTT. Its protein product is CATSPGDTQYF.

The chain carries TRBV18 and TRBJ2-5, with D possibly being TRBD1 (6 bases). The ends were cut back, 5 bases at V and 2 bases at J, with 12 bases in the middle. The CDR3 spans 14 residues. Per germline, CDR1 KGHSH and CDR2 LQKENI. The CDR3 DNA is TGTGCCAGCTCAGGGACACCCGCACAAGAGACCCAGTACTTC. The encoded protein is CASSGTPAQETQYF. The variable domain in full, with the rest retrieved from reference TRBV18 and TRBJ2-5, is NAGVMQNPRHLVRRRGQEARLRCSPMKGHSHVYWYRQLPEEGLKFMVYLQKENIIDESGMPKERFSAEFPKEGPSILRIQQVVRGDSAAYFCASSGTPAQETQYFGPGTRLLVL.

This clone was picked up a small number of times. Other DNA sequences in the same sample also yield this CDR3. J is TRBJ2-5 and V is TRBV7-2; D not resolved. CDR3 length equals 13 residues. V was clipped by 1 base and J by 5 bases, with 8 bases between them. CDR1 is SGHTA and CDR2 is FQGNSA in the germline V gene. This CDR3 reads CASSLGRIETQYF. The CDR3, as DNA: TGTGCCAGCAGCTTAGGACGAATCGAGACCCAGTACTTC.

Points on this clone: This clone may be a read error of a much larger clone one base away. Other DNA sequences of this sample code for an identical CDR3. The chain's CDR3 is CASSLSGANVLTF. DNA of the CDR3: TGTGCCAGCAGCTTGTCTGGGGCCAACGTCCTGACTTTC. V usage is TRBV5-6 and J usage is TRBJ2-6; no reliable D call. This CDR3 has 13 amino acids. CDR1 and CDR2 (germline): SGHDT, YYEEEE. V shed 1 base and J shed 1 base, with 0 bases lying between them. Combining the CDR3 with reference TRBV5-6 and TRBJ2-6 gives the whole variable domain DAGVTQSPTHLIKTRGQQVTLRCSPKSGHDTVSWYQQALGQGPQFIFQYYEEEERQRGNFPDRFSGHQFPNYSSELNVNALLLGDSALYLCASSLSGANVLTFGAGSRLTVL.

The chain combines TRBV25-1 with TRBJ1-2, with unresolved D. Trimming removed 3 bases from V and 7 bases from J, with 6 bases in between. Germline assignment: CDR1 MGHDK and CDR2 SYGVNS. CDR3 size: 11 residues. The CDR3, as DNA: TGTGCCAGCAGTGACGTTTCTGGCTACACCTTC. Encoded protein: CASSDVSGYTF.

This chain uses TRBV18 with TRBJ1-1; 8 nucleotides agree with TRBD1. This CDR3 comprises 14 residues. V shed 3 bases, J shed 8 bases, and the junction held 8 bases outside the gene matches. The germline V gene has CDR1 KGHSH and CDR2 LQKENI. The CDR3 DNA sequence: TGTGCCAGCTCACCGGGACAGGCGTTAAGCGAAGCTTTCTTT. As protein: CASSPGQALSEAFF. Variable domain in full (rest from reference TRBV18 and TRBJ1-1): NAGVMQNPRHLVRRRGQEARLRCSPMKGHSHVYWYRQLPEEGLKFMVYLQKENIIDESGMPKERFSAEFPKEGPSILRIQQVVRGDSAAYFCASSPGQALSEAFFGQGTRLTVV.

The V gene is TRBV6-5, the J gene TRBJ1-1; D call uncertain. Germline V gene sequence: CDR1 MNHEY, CDR2 SVGAGI. V lost 4 bases and J 5 bases, leaving 11 bases between the germline ends. The CDR3 is 13 residues long. The CDR3 DNA sequence: TGTGCCAGCAGTTGGTCTCAGAAGACTGAAGCTTTCTTT. This sequence encodes CASSWSQKTEAFF.